Below are 5 T cell receptor beta chains sequenced from a single sample in a study of spatial heterogeneity in lung cancer. Sample time point: sample taken at primary tumor resection. Tumor, nontumor lung or frozen PBMC supplied whole RNA, sequenced without sorting. TCRdb re-derived calls from the 5' RACE reads in MiXCR, one entry per CDR3 protein. The data hold around 4,000 distinct CDR3 sequences, with 30% to 40% observed a single time. The starting material was PBMCs, obtained at surgery. The receptors here all came from a male donor with early-stage non-small cell lung cancer.

For this clonotype: This beta chain is off target for a library built for alpha chains, so its abundance means little. This chain connects TRBV20-1 to TRBJ2-3; no firm D call. The germline CDR1 and CDR2 sequences are DFQATT and SNEGSKA (reference sequence). The CDR3 has 15 residues. V was pared by 1 base and J by 0 bases, with 11 bases between. The CDR3 sequence: CSARGQLKSTDTQYF. The CDR3 nucleotides read TGCAGTGCTAGAGGACAACTAAAAAGCACAGATACGCAGTATTTT.

This clonotype was detected a few times. For a library built for alpha chains, this beta chain is a stray read; little rests on its size. This chain uses TRBV20-1 with TRBJ2-7; no reliable D call. Between the trimmed V and J ends, which lost 1 base and 0 bases, there was a span of 13 bases. CDR1 is DFQATT and CDR2 is SNEGSKA in the germline V gene (reference sequence). The CDR3 contains 15 residues. CDR3: CSARAEGRSSYEQYF. The CDR3 nucleotides are TGCAGTGCTAGAGCGGAAGGTAGAAGCTCCTACGAGCAGTACTTC.

In regard to this clonotype: With the library built for alpha chains, this beta chain is off target and its frequency is not meaningful. The gene calls are TRBV2 and TRBJ2-1; D not resolved. The CDR3 totals 11 residues. Between the trimmed V and J ends, which lost 6 bases and 6 bases, there was a span of 6 bases. Per the germline V gene, CDR1 is SNHLY and CDR2 is FYNNEI. The CDR3 bases are TGTGCCAGCAGCCGTGTCAATGAGCAGTTCTTC. This translates into CASSRVNEQFF.

Details on this clonotype: This beta chain is off target for a library built for alpha chains, so its abundance means little. This chain links TRBV28 with TRBJ2-7; TRBD2 aligns across 10 bases. CDR3 length: 14 residues. CDR1 MDHEN and CDR2 SYDVKM come from the germline V gene. With V trimmed by 5 bases and J by 9 bases, 10 bases remained unmatched. The CDR3 loop reads CASSPAGGTIGQYF. CDR3 DNA: TGTGCCAGCAGTCCAGCGGGAGGGACAATAGGGCAGTACTTC.

This clonotype was detected a few times. The library was designed around alpha chains, so this beta chain is a stray read whose abundance carries little weight. This sequence joins TRBV6-1 and TRBJ2-7, with D perhaps matching TRBD1 (6 bases). CDR3 size: 12 residues. Germline V gene data show CDR1 as MNHNS and CDR2 as SASEGT. The ends were cut back, 5 bases at V and 2 bases at J, with 7 bases in the middle. The CDR3 loop reads CASSTGPYEQYF. CDR3 bases: TGTGCCAGCAGTACAGGGCCCTACGAGCAGTACTTC.